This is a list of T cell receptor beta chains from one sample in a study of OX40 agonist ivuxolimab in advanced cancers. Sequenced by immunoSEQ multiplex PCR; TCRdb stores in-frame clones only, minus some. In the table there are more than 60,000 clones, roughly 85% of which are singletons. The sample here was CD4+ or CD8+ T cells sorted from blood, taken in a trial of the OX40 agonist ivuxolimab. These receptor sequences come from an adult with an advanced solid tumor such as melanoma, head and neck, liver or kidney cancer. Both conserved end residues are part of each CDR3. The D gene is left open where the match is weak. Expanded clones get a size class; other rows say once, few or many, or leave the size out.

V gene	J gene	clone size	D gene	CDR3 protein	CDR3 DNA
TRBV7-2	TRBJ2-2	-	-	CASSPGGQTPTGELFF	TGTGCCAGCAGCCCGGGGGGACAGACCCCCACCGGGGAGCTGTTTTTT
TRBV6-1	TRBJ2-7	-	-	CASSKGGADSYEQYF	TGTGCCAGCAGTAAAGGGGGAGCGGACTCCTACGAGCAGTACTTC
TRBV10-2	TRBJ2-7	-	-	CASSDSGRTGLSYEQYF	TGCGCCAGCAGTGATAGTGGGAGGACGGGACTCTCCTACGAGCAGTACTTC
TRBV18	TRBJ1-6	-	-	CASSLGGDNSPLHF	TGTGCCAGCTCACTCGGGGGGGATAATTCACCCCTCCACTTT
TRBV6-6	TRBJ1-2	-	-	CASTNARGENYGYTF	TGTGCCAGCACTAACGCCAGGGGCGAGAACTATGGCTACACCTTC
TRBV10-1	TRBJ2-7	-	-	CASSEDTGPRDELGEQYF	TGCGCCAGCAGTGAGGACACCGGACCCCGGGACGAATTGGGCGAGCAGTACTTC
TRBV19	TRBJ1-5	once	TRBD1	CASRTSRQGSPQHF	TGTGCCAGTAGAACCTCGCGACAGGGGTCCCCCCAGCATTTT
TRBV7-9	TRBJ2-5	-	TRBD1	CASSLGQDTRETQYF	TGTGCCAGCAGCTTGGGACAGGATACTCGGGAGACCCAGTACTTC
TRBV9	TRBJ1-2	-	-	CASSVRSTGRAGYTF	TGTGCCAGCAGCGTACGAAGCACAGGGCGAGCGGGCTACACCTTC
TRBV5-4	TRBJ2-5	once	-	CASSRDQRETQYF	TGTGCCAGCAGCCGTGACCAGCGGGAGACCCAGTACTTC
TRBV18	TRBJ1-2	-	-	CASSPADRWDYGYTF	TGTGCCAGCTCACCAGCTGACAGGTGGGACTATGGCTACACCTTC
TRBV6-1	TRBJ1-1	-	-	CASSEGGMTEAFF	TGTGCCAGCAGTGAGGGAGGGATGACTGAAGCTTTCTTT
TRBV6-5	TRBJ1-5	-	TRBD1	CASRPGQGGQPQHF	TGTGCCAGCAGACCGGGACAGGGGGGCCAGCCCCAGCATTTT
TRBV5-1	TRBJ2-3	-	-	CASSLLPPDSNTDTQYF	TGCGCCAGCAGCTTACTACCCCCGGACAGCAACACAGATACGCAGTATTTT
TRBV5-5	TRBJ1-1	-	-	CASSSSFRNTEAFF	TGTGCCAGCAGCTCGTCTTTCCGGAACACTGAAGCTTTCTTT
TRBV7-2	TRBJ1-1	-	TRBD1	CASSLDPVAGGTEAFF	TGTGCCAGCAGCTTAGATCCAGTGGCAGGGGGCACTGAAGCTTTCTTT
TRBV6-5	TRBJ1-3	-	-	CASSWDGLGNTIYF	TGTGCCAGCAGTTGGGACGGTCTTGGAAACACCATATATTTT
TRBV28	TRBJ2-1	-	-	CASAQGYNEQFF	TGTGCCAGCGCTCAGGGTTACAATGAGCAGTTCTTC
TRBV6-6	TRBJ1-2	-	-	CASTLGGEPNYGYTF	TGTGCCAGCACCTTGGGGGGGGAACCTAACTATGGCTACACCTTC
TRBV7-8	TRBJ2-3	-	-	CASSLWGFTDTQYF	TGTGCCAGCAGCTTATGGGGATTCACAGATACGCAGTATTTT
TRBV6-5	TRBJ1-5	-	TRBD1	CASSVQGAGNQPQHF	TGTGCCAGCAGCGTGCAGGGGGCGGGTAATCAGCCCCAGCATTTT
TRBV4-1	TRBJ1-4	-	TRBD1	CASSLNAQGAANEKLFF	TGCGCCAGCAGCTTAAACGCTCAGGGGGCTGCTAATGAAAAACTGTTTTTT
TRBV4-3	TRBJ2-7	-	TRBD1	CASSQVMTGNKEQYF	TGCGCCAGCAGCCAAGTGATGACAGGGAATAAGGAGCAGTACTTC
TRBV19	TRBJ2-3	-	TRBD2	CASSISSGAADTQYF	TGTGCCAGTAGTATTTCTAGCGGGGCGGCAGATACGCAGTATTTT
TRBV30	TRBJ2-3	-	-	CAWMDTSSTDTQYF	TGTGCCTGGATGGACACCTCTAGCACAGATACGCAGTATTTT
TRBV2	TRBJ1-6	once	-	CASSEEGYTRANSPLHF	TGTGCCAGCAGTGAAGAGGGATACACCAGGGCAAATTCACCCCTCCACTTT
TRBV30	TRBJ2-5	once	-	CAWSVETQYF	TGTGCCTGGAGTGTAGAGACCCAGTACTTC
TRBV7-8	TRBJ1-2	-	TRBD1	CASSLARQGSNYGYTF	TGTGCCAGCAGCTTAGCGAGACAGGGGTCTAACTATGGCTACACCTTC
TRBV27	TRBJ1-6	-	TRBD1	CASSSRSTGPLNSPLHF	TGTGCCAGCAGTTCACGATCGACAGGGCCATTGAATTCACCCCTCCACTTT
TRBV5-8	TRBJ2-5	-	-	CASRHAGASVQETQYF	TGTGCCAGCAGACACGCCGGGGCTAGCGTGCAGGAGACCCAGTACTTC
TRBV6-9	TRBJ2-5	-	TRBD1	CASRTGGGKTQYF	TGTGCCAGCAGGACAGGGGGCGGAAAGACCCAGTACTTC
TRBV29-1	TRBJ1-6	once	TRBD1	CSVTVTGELNSPLHF	TGCAGCGTTACTGTGACAGGGGAACTAAATTCACCCCTCCACTTT
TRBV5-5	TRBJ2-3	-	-	CASSLFASAGTDTQYF	TGTGCCAGCAGCTTGTTTGCGTCGGCGGGCACAGATACGCAGTATTTT
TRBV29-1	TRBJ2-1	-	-	CSVESGVDEQFF	TGCAGCGTTGAATCGGGGGTGGATGAGCAGTTCTTC
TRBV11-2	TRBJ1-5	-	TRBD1	CASSLGQGGVQPQHF	TGTGCCAGCAGCCTCGGACAGGGAGGGGTTCAGCCCCAGCATTTT
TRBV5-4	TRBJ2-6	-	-	CASSSFSGRITGANVLTF	TGTGCCAGCAGCTCTTTCTCAGGTCGTATCACTGGGGCCAACGTCCTGACTTTC
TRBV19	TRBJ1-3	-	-	CASSVPPGQFSGNTIYF	TGTGCCAGTAGCGTTCCTCCGGGACAATTCTCTGGAAACACCATATATTTT
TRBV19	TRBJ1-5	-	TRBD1	CASRPTGTANQPQHF	TGTGCCAGCAGACCGACCGGGACAGCCAATCAGCCCCAGCATTTT
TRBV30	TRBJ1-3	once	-	CAWSGGNTIYF	TGTGCCTGGAGTGGGGGAAACACCATATATTTT
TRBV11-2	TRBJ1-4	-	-	CASSFGGGSEKLFF	TGTGCCAGCAGCTTCGGGGGGGGCAGCGAAAAACTGTTTTTT